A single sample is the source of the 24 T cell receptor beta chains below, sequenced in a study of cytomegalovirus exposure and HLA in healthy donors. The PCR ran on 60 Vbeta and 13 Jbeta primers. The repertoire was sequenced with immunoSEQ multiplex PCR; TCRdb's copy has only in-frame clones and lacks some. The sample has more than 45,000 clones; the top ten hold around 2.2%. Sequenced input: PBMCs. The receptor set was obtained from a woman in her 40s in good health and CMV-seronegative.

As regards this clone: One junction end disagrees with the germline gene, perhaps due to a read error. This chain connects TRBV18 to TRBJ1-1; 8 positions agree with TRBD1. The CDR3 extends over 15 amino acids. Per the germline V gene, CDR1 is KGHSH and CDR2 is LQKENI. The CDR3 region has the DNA TGTGCCAGCTCACCGGACAGGGAAAGTACGCATGAAGATTTCTTT. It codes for CASSPDRESTHEDFF.

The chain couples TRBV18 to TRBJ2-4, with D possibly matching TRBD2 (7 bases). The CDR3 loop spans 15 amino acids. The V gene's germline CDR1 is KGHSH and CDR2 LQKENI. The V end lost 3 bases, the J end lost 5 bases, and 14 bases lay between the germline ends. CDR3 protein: CASSPMGGGQNIQYF. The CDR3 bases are TGTGCCAGCTCACCGATGGGAGGGGGACAAAACATTCAGTACTTC.

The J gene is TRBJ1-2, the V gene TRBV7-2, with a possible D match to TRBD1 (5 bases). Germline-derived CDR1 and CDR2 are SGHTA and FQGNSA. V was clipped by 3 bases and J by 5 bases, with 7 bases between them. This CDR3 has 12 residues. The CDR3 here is CASSFGTYGYTF. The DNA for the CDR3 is TGTGCCAGCAGCTTTGGGACTTATGGCTACACCTTC.

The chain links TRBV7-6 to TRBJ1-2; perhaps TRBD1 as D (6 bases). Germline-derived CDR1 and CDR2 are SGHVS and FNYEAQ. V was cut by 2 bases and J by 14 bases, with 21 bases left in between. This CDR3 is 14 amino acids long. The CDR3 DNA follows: TGTGCCAGCAGCTTAAGGGGGTGGGAGACCCAATTAACCTTC. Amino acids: CASSLRGWETQLTF.

CDR3 nucleotide sequence: TGTGCCATCAGCCGGGACAATAACTATGGCTACACCTTC. It yields the protein CAISRDNNYGYTF. This chain connects TRBV10-3 to TRBJ1-2, with a weak D call TRBD1 (6 bases). Between the trimmed V and J ends, which lost 6 bases and 1 base, there was a span of 9 bases. The germline CDR1 and CDR2 sequences are ENHRY and SYGVKD. This CDR3 contains 13 residues.

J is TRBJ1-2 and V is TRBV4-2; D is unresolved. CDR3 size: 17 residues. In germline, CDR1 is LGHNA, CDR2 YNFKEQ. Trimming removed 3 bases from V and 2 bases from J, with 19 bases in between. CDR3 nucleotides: TGTGCCAGCAGCCAGGCCGCAACTGCCGGGTCAAACTATGGCTACACCTTC. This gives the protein CASSQAATAGSNYGYTF.

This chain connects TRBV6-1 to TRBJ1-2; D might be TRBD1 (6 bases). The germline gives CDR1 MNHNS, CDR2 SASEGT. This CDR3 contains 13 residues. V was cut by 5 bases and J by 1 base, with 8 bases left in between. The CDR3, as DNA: TGTGCCAGCAGTCAGGGGCTTAACTATGGCTACACCTTC. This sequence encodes CASSQGLNYGYTF.

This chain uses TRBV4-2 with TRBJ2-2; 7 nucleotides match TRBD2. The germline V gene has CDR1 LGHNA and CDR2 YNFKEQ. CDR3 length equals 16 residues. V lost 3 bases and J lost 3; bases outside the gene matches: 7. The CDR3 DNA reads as TGTGCCAGCAGCCATGAGGGGACTACTTACACCGGGGAGCTGTTTTTT. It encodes CASSHEGTTYTGELFF.

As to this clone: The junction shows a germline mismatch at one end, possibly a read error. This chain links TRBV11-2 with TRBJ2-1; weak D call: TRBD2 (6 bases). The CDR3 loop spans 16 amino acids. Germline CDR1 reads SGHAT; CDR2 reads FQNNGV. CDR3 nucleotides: TGTGCCAGCAGCTTAATGGGGAGGAGCTCCGACAATGAGCAGTTCTTC. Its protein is CASSLMGRSSDNEQFF.

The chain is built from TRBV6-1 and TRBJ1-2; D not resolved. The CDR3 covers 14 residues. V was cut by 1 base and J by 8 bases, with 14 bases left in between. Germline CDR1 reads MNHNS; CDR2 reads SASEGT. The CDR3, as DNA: TGTGCCAGCAGTGAAGGCACCGGGGAAGAGGGCTACACCTTC. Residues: CASSEGTGEEGYTF.

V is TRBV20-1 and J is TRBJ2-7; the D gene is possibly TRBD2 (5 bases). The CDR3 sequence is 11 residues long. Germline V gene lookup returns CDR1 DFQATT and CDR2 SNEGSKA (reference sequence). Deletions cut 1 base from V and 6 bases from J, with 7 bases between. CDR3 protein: CSARGGFEQYF. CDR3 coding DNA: TGCAGTGCTAGAGGAGGGTTCGAGCAGTACTTC.

This chain's CDR3 is CASSEARGGTYEQYF. The CDR3 DNA follows: TGTGCCAGCAGTGAAGCTAGAGGGGGTACCTACGAGCAGTACTTC. This chain uses TRBV6-1 with TRBJ2-5; D might be TRBD1 (6 bases). The J call may be incorrect, as the DNA end agrees better with TRBJ2-7. CDR1 and CDR2 (germline): MNHNS, SASEGT. This CDR3 contains 15 residues.

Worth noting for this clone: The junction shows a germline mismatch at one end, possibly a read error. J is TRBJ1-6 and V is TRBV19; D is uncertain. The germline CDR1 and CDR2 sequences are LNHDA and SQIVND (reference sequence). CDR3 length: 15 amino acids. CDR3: CASSLNGGGGSPLHF. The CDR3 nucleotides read TGTGCCAGTAGCCTAAACGGAGGAGGAGGGTCACCCCTACACTTT.

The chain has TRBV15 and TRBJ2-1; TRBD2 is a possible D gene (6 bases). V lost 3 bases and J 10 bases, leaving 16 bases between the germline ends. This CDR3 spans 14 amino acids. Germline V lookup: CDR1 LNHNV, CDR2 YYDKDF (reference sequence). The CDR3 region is CATSSTTGRREQFF. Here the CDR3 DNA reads TGTGCCACCAGCAGTACCACGGGGAGGAGAGAGCAGTTCTTC.

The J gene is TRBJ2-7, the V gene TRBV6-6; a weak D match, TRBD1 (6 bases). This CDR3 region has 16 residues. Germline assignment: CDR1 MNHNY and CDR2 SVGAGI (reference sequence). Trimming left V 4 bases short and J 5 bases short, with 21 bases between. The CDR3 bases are TGTGCCAGCAGTTTCCCCCCAGGGACATTGGGGAACGAGCAGTACTTC. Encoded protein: CASSFPPGTLGNEQYF.

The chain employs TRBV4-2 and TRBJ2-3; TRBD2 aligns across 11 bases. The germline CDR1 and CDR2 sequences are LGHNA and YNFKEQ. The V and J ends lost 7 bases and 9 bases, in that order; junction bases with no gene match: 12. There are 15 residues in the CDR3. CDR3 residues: CASTSRTSGWGTQYF. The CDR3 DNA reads TGTGCCAGCACCTCTAGGACTAGCGGGTGGGGGACGCAGTATTTT.

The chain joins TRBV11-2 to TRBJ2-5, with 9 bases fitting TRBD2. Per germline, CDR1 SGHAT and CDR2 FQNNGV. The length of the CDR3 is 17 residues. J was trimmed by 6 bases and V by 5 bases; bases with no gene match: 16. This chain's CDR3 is CASSPYLAGGTPKTQYF. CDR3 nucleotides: TGTGCCAGCAGCCCCTACCTGGCGGGGGGGACCCCCAAGACCCAGTACTTC.

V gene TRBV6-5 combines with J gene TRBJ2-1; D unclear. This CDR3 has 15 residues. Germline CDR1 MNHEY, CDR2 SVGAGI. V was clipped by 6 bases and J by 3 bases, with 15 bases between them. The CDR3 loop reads CASSPRGVVYNEQFF. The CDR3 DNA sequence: TGTGCCAGCAGCCCTCGAGGAGTGGTCTACAATGAGCAGTTCTTC.

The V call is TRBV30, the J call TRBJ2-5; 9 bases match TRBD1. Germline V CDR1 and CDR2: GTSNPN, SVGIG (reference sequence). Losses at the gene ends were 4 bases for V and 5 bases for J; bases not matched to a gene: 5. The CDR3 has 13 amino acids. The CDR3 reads CAWNHRGPETQYF. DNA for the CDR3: TGTGCCTGGAATCACAGGGGGCCTGAGACCCAGTACTTC. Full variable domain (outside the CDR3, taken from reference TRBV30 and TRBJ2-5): SQTIHQWPATLVQPVGSPLSLECTVEGTSNPNLYWYRQAAGRGLQLLFYSVGIGQISSEVPQNLSASRPQDRQFILSSKKLLLSDSGFYLCAWNHRGPETQYFGPGTRLLVL.

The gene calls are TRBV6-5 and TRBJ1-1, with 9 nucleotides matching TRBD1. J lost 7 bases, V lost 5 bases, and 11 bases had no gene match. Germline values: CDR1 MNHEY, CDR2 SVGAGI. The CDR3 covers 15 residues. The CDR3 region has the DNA TGTGCCAGCAGTAACATACAGGGGGCGGTCGGTGAAGCTTTCTTT. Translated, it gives CASSNIQGAVGEAFF.

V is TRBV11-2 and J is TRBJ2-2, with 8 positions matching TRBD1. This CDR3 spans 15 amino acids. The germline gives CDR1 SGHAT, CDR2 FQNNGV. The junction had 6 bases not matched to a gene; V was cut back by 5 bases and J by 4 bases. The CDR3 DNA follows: TGTGCCAGCAGCCCCCGGACAGGGTCCACCGGGGAGCTGTTTTTT. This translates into CASSPRTGSTGELFF.

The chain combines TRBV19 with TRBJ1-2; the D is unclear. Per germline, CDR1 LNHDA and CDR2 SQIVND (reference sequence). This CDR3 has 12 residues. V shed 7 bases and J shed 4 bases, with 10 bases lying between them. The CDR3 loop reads CASTTRFYGYTF. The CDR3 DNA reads TGTGCCAGTACCACCAGATTCTATGGCTACACCTTC.

CDR3 DNA sequence: TGTGCCAGTAGTATTCGGACAGGGATAACCTACGAGCAGTACTTC. It is translated as CASSIRTGITYEQYF. The chain has TRBV19 and TRBJ2-7, with TRBD1 matching over 8 bases. The CDR3 is made up of 15 amino acids. CDR1 LNHDA and CDR2 SQIVND come from the germline V gene (reference sequence). Trimming at V came to 3 bases and at J to 2 bases, leaving 6 bases not matched to a gene.

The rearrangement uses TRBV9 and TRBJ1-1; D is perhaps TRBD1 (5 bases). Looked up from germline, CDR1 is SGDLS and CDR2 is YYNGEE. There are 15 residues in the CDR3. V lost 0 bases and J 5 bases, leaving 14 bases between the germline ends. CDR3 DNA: TGTGCCAGCAGCGTAGAATCGGGGGGGGATACTGAAGCTTTCTTT. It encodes CASSVESGGDTEAFF.